This entry features one TCR beta chain sequence. Its cognate antigen is unknown. The sample originates from a study of graft-versus-host responses after intestinal transplantation. V lost 6 bases and J 6 bases, leaving 12 bases between the germline ends. This CDR3 spans 11 amino acids. The germline CDR1 and CDR2 sequences are SQVTM and ANQGSEA. TCRdb keeps only in-frame clones here, not all; method: immunoSEQ multiplex PCR. Here the sample spans roughly 110,000 clones, about 87% being singletons. This sample comprised unstimulated CD4+ T cells sorted from spleen or lymph node cells, obtained before transplant. This TCR was sampled from a human donor who was the organ donor for an intestinal transplant. The rearrangement links TRBV29-1 to TRBJ2-7, with a possible D match to TRBD1 (5 bases). The DNA of the CDR3 is TGCAGCGTATACAGGAGCCGCGAGCAGTACTTC. This sequence encodes CSVYRSREQYF.